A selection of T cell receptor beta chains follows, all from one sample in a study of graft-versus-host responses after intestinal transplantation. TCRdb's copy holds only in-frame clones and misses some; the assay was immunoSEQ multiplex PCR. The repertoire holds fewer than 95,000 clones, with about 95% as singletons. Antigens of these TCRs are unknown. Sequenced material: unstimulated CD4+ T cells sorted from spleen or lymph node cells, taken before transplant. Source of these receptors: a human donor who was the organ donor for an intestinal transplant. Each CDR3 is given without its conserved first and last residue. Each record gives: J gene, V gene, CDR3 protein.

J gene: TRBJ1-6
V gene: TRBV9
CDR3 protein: ASSSRTGDNSPLH

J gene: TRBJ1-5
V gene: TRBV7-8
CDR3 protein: ASSLGERGRQPQH

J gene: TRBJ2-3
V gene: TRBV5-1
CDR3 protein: ASSLEGGRGTDTQY

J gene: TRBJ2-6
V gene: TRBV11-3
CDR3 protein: ASSRSDRGGSGANVLT

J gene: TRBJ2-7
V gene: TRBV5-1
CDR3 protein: ASSLLGQVSSYEQY

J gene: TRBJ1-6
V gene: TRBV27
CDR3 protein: ASSSSPGGNNSPLH

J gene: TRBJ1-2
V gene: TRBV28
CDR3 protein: ASSSGYGYT

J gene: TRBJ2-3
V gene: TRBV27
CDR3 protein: ASSLWGGAADTQY

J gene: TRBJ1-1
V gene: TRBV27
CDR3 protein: ASSLSTGWNTEAF

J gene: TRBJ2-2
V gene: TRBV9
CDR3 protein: ASSVLAGAPVQAGELF

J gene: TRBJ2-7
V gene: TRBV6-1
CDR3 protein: ASSSSTGGYEQY

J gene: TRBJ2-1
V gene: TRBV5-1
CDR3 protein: AGSWGPSGGATREQF

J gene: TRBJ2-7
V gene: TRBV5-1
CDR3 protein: ASSLVSGTSYEQY

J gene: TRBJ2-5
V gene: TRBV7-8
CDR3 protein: ASSPGWGDGWETQY

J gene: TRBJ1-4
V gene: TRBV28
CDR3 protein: ASSLVGEKLF

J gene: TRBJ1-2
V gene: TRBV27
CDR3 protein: ASSLQGRGHYGYT

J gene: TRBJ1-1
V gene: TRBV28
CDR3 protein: ASLGRGFTEAF

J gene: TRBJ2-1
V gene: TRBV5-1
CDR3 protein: ASSQGLAGMNEQF

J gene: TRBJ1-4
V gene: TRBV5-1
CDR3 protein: ASKTGTANEKLF

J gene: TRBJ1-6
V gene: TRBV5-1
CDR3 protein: ASSHTQGVRSPLH

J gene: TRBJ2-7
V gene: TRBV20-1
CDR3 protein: SAMSNYEQY

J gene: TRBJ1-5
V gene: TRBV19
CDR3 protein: ASSTDYSNQPQH

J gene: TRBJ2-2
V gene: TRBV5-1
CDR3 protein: ASSLATGWGTGELF

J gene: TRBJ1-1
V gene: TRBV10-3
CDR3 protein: AISEMGNTEAF

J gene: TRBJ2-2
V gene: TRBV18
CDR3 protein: ASSSYTGELF

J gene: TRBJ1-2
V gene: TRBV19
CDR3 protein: ATGPRGPNYGYT

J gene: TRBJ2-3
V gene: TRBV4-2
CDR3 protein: ASSRALAGVSTDTQY

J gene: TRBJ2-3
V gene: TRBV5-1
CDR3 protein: ASSYRLAGGTDTQY

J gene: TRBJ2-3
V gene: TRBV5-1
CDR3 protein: ASSLGATDTQY

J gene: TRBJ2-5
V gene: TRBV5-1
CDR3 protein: ASSLDGAEETQY

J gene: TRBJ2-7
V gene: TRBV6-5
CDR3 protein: ASALRSDRYEQY

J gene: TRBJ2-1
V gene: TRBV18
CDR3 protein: ASSPLLSGAYNEQF

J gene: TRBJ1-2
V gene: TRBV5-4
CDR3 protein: ASSLDGGAYGYT

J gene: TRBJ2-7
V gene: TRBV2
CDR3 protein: ASSQRPLQGTSYEQY

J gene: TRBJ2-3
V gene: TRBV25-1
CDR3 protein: ASGGLAGGSDTQY

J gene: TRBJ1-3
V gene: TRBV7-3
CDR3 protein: ASSPGGQGSTIY

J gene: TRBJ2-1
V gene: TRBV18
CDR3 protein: ASSRDRRGFDEQF

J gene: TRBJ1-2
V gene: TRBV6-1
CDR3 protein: ASSDHVGQGIYGYT

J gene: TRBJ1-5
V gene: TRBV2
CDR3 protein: ASSDGTGMYSNQPQH

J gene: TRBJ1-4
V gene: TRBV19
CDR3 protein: ASSMVRDNEKLF

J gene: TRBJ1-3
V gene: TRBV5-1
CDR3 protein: ASSLTGTGGDTIY

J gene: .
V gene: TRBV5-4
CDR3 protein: ASSLDRTPFYEQY

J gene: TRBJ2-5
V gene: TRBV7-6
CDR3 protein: ASSLGTGVGETQY

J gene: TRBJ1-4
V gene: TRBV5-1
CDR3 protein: ASSLVQGGEKLF

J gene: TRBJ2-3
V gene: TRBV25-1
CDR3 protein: ASSERPTPTDTQY

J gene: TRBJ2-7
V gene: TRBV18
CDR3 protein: ASSPPAQAYEQY

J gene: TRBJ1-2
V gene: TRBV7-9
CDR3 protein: ASSFKGDGYGYT

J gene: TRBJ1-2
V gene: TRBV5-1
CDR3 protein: ASSLRDSSYYGYT